This TCR beta chain was identified in a study of T-cell reconstitution after alpha-beta-depleted transplantation in children. The study, taken as a whole, reports: Fresh T-cell production supplied most of the T-cell counts and diversity seen one year after transplant. Reportedly, alpha-beta T cells present about two months post-transplant originated from several hundred expanded clones of graft origin.

The CDR3 sequence is 15 residues long. Germline loops: CDR1 SGHTA, CDR2 FQGTGA. V lost 1 base and J lost 2, with 10 bases in between. This clonotype showed up many times. Its antigen is unknown. For TCRbeta, the library was prepared with unique molecular identifiers. TCRdb reprocessed the PCR reads with MiXCR, giving one entry per CDR3 protein. The repertoire has hundreds of thousands of distinct CDR3 sequences, around 9.1% of them found once; the top ten carry less than 9%. This chain joins TRBV7-3 and TRBJ2-3, with D perhaps TRBD2 (5 bases). This TCR was sampled from a boy under three years old with acute myeloid leukemia, due to receive a stem cell transplant. The sample here was PBMCs, taken before TCRalphabeta/CD19-depleted stem cell transplant. The CDR3 sequence: CASSLRGVPTDTQYF. The CDR3 bases are TGTGCCAGCAGCTTAAGGGGAGTACCCACAGATACGCAGTATTTT.